This T cell receptor beta chain was sequenced for a study of CD8+ T cells in alopecia areata. Study-wide context: Treatment of the treated patients consisted of oral tofacitinib, 5 to 10 mg twice daily.

Overall study results and limits: There were many expanded lesional clones persisting in scalp and blood during tofacitinib. With patients, TCR sharing proved less clear than in mice, a difference possibly related to HLA.

Treatment defined: oral pan-JAK inhibitor, 5-10 mg twice daily. Peripheral blood and lesional scalp punch biopsies came from alopecia areata patients. RNA extraction and reverse transcription yielded cDNA as sequencing template. Generated by immunoSEQ multiplex PCR, the TCRdb table keeps only in-frame clones and is missing some. The sample records more than 200,000 clones, roughly 40% being singletons. Details on this clone: Antigen unknown.

This TCR was recovered from a human donor with alopecia areata. The sequenced sample was CD4+ T cells sorted from blood, obtained around week 36, from a patient treated with tofacitinib.

For the CDR3, the DNA is TGTGCCAGTAGTACGGACAGTGGCTGGCCCCAGCATTTT. This translates into CASSTDSGWPQHF. The chain employs TRBV19 and TRBJ1-5, with a tentative D call TRBD1 (6 bases). The V gene's germline CDR1 is LNHDA and CDR2 SQIVND (reference sequence). V dropped 4 bases and J dropped 9 bases, with 13 bases sitting between them. This CDR3 is built from 13 residues.